These 31 T cell receptor beta chains originate from one sample sequenced in a study of regulatory T cells in long-lasting Graves disease. To make TCR beta libraries, researchers used iRepertoire HTBI primers and Arm-PCR of CDR3 regions. TCRdb analysed the multiplex PCR reads with MiXCR anew, one entry per CDR3 protein. The sample contains about 240,000 distinct CDR3 sequences, around 20% of which appear only once. Regarding time point: newly diagnosed GD, antithyroid drugs for less than 3 months. Extracted RNA from PBMCs served as the source of the TCR library. Material: peripheral blood mononuclear cells (PBMCs), obtained at new diagnosis, from a patient treated with antithyroid drugs. Receptors were obtained from a female donor with Graves disease.

This clonotype was counted at least ten times. V and J are TRBV5-1 and TRBJ2-3; D uncertain. This CDR3 has 15 residues. Trimming removed 1 base from V and 0 bases from J, with 9 bases in between. Germline values: CDR1 SGHRS, CDR2 YFSETQ. The CDR3 region is CASSLQLGSTDTQYF. The CDR3 bases are TGCGCCAGCAGCTTGCAACTCGGGAGCACAGATACGCAGTATTTT.

This clonotype has a count of ten or more. The chain uses TRBV7-8 and TRBJ2-3; unclear D gene. The V end was cut by 5 bases, the J end by 1 base, with 10 bases between. CDR3 size: 14 residues. The germline CDR1 and CDR2 sequences are SGHVS and FQNEAQ. The CDR3 here is CASSLGFRTDTQYF. As DNA, the CDR3 is TGTGCCAGCAGCCTTGGGTTCCGCACAGATACGCAGTATTTT. The full variable domain, in which reference TRBV7-8 and TRBJ2-3 provide the parts outside the CDR3, is GAGVSQSPRYKVAKRGQDVALRCDPISGHVSLFWYQQALGQGPEFLTYFQNEAQLDKSGLPSDRFFAERPEGSVSTLKIQRTQQEDSAVYLCASSLGFRTDTQYFGPGTRLTVL.

This clonotype has ten or more counts. The chain links TRBV19 to TRBJ2-5; 9 nucleotides align to TRBD1. The CDR3 loop spans 15 amino acids. Germline assignment: CDR1 LNHDA and CDR2 SQIVND (reference sequence). V trimming: 5 bases; J trimming: 5 bases; junction bases outside the gene matches: 9. DNA for the CDR3: TGTGCCAGTAGTTCGTCCGGGACAGGGTCGGAGACCCAGTACTTC. Translated: CASSSSGTGSETQYF.

The V gene is TRBV9, the J gene TRBJ1-2, with 9 bases aligning to TRBD1. Trimming removed 4 bases from V and 4 bases from J; junction bases left unmatched: 11. The germline V gene encodes CDR1 SGDLS and CDR2 YYNGEE. This CDR3 has 16 amino acids. This CDR3 is CASSPQDRGDLYGYTF. CDR3 in DNA: TGTGCCAGCAGCCCCCAGGACAGGGGCGACCTCTATGGCTACACCTTC.

This clonotype has ten or more counts. J is TRBJ2-2 and V is TRBV11-3, with TRBD2 matching 9 bases. The CDR3 has 18 amino acids. Per the germline V gene, CDR1 is SGHNT and CDR2 is YENEEA. The V segment lost 1 base and the J segment 2 bases; nucleotides outside the gene matches: 8. The CDR3 DNA reads as TGTGCCAGCAGCTTAGGTCCTCAGCGGGGGGCCAACACCGGGGAGCTGTTTTTT. The encoded protein is CASSLGPQRGANTGELFF.

The chain recombines TRBV9 with TRBJ2-5; the match to TRBD1 covers 7 bases. Germline V gene data show CDR1 as SGDLS and CDR2 as YYNGEE. V shed 0 bases, J shed 3 bases, and the junction held 5 bases outside the gene matches. The CDR3 consists of 15 residues. For the CDR3, the DNA is TGTGCCAGCAGCGTAGCCGGACAGGCCAAAGAGACCCAGTACTTC. This translates into CASSVAGQAKETQYF.

Regarding this clonotype: Given a far larger clone just one base away, this is likely a sequencing read error. For the CDR3, the DNA is TGTGCCAGCATCCTTGGGACGGACGAGCAGTACTTC. This codes for CASILGTDEQYF. The genes are TRBV7-2 and TRBJ2-7; D could derive from TRBD1 or TRBD2 (5 bases each). The CDR3 is made up of 12 amino acids. The germline V gene encodes CDR1 SGHTA and CDR2 FQGNSA. Trimming shortened V by 7 bases and J by 5 bases, and 12 bases separated the two germline ends.

The chain has TRBV28 and TRBJ2-3; 10 bases align to TRBD1. The CDR3 extends over 15 amino acids. Germline lookup yields CDR1 MDHEN and CDR2 SYDVKM. J was trimmed by 4 bases and V by 8 bases; bases with no gene match: 9. As DNA, the CDR3 is TGTGCCAGCGGGAGAGGGACAGGGGTTCCAGATACGCAGTATTTT. Its translation is CASGRGTGVPDTQYF.

This clonotype turned up a few times. This sequence joins TRBV28 and TRBJ2-6; 8 nucleotides line up with TRBD1. The V gene's germline CDR1 is MDHEN and CDR2 SYDVKM. The CDR3 is 15 residues long. Trimming removed 4 bases from V and 2 bases from J; junction bases left unmatched: 1. Here the CDR3 reads CASSSGQAGANVLTF. As DNA, the CDR3 is TGTGCCAGCAGTTCGGGACAGGCTGGGGCCAACGTCCTGACTTTC.

This clonotype was observed many times. This chain connects TRBV7-2 to TRBJ2-7; D possibly matches TRBD1 or TRBD2 (5 bases each). The V gene's germline CDR1 is SGHTA and CDR2 FQGNSA. Between the trimmed V and J ends, which lost 4 bases and 0 bases, there was a span of 16 bases. The CDR3 spans 16 residues. CDR3 residues: CASSWDEGSASYEQYF. CDR3 sequence (DNA): TGTGCCAGCAGCTGGGACGAGGGGTCGGCCTCCTACGAGCAGTACTTC.

V and J are TRBV7-9 and TRBJ2-1, with a possible D match to TRBD2 (6 bases). The V gene's germline CDR1 is SEHNR and CDR2 FQNEAQ (reference sequence). The CDR3 has 15 residues. V shed 11 bases and J shed 4 bases, with 21 bases lying between them. In DNA, the CDR3 is TGTGCCCGTCTCGACGGGACTCATGAATACAATGAGCAGTTCTTC. This encodes CARLDGTHEYNEQFF. Using reference TRBV7-9 and TRBJ2-1 for the parts outside the CDR3, the full variable domain is DTGVSQNPRHKITKRGQNVTFRCDPISEHNRLYWYRQTLGQGPEFLTYFQNEAQLEKSRLLSDRFSAERPKGSFSTLEIQRTEQGDSAMYLCARLDGTHEYNEQFFGPGTRLTVL.

This clonotype was seen many times. V usage is TRBV7-9 and J usage is TRBJ1-5; D not certain. CDR1 and CDR2 (germline): SEHNR, FQNEAQ (reference sequence). Trimming took off 4 bases at V and 0 bases at J, with 4 bases between the two ends. This CDR3 comprises 13 residues. The CDR3 loop is CASSSDSNQPQHF. In DNA form, the CDR3 reads TGTGCCAGCAGCTCCGATAGCAATCAGCCCCAGCATTTT.

This clonotype was recorded many times. The chain is built from TRBV7-2 and TRBJ2-7, with TRBD2 identical over 10 bases. With 6 bases clipped from V and 0 bases from J, the junction kept 5 bases outside the gene matches. The CDR3 length is 15 residues. CDR1 SGHTA and CDR2 FQGNSA come from the germline V gene. The CDR3 DNA is TGTGCCAGCAGTAAAGCGGGGGGGACCTCCTACGAGCAGTACTTC. It specifies CASSKAGGTSYEQYF.

Many counts were recorded for this clonotype. The V gene is TRBV3-1, the J gene TRBJ2-7; possible D gene TRBD1, 5 bases. CDR1 LGHDT and CDR2 YNNKEL come from the germline V gene (reference sequence). The length of the CDR3 is 14 residues. V lost 0 bases and J lost 2, with 8 bases in between. The CDR3 spells CASSQDTGTYEQYF. The CDR3 DNA sequence: TGTGCCAGCAGCCAAGATACAGGAACCTACGAGCAGTACTTC.

This clonotype was found many times. V is TRBV5-6 and J is TRBJ2-3; 15 nucleotides agree with TRBD2. Unmatched junction bases numbered 3, after V lost 4 bases and J lost 6 bases. The V gene's germline CDR1 is SGHDT and CDR2 YYEEEE. CDR3 length equals 15 residues. The CDR3 is CASSPGLAGGDTQYF. CDR3 sequence (DNA): TGTGCCAGCAGCCCGGGACTAGCGGGGGGTGATACGCAGTATTTT.

At least ten counts were recorded for this clonotype. The chain combines TRBV10-3 with TRBJ1-1; D is perhaps TRBD1 (5 bases). V was clipped by 6 bases and J by 1 base, with 15 bases between them. CDR1 and CDR2 from the germline V gene are ENHRY and SYGVKD. The CDR3 has 15 amino acids. The CDR3 loop reads CAIRPGREKNTEAFF. DNA of the CDR3: TGTGCCATCAGGCCGGGACGAGAGAAGAACACTGAAGCTTTCTTT.

This clonotype was seen a handful of times. This rearrangement joins TRBV19 to TRBJ2-2; unclear D gene. Between the trimmed V and J ends, which lost 5 bases and 0 bases, there was a span of 10 bases. Germline V CDR1 and CDR2: LNHDA, SQIVND (reference sequence). There are 15 residues in the CDR3. CDR3 DNA sequence: TGTGCCAGTAGTGGCTGGTGGACGAACACCGGGGAGCTGTTTTTT. Translation: CASSGWWTNTGELFF.

This clonotype was counted ten times or more. A junction end diverges from the germline sequence, so it may reflect a read error. The chain uses TRBV20-1 and TRBJ2-3; 7 positions agree with TRBD1. Germline loops: CDR1 DFQATT, CDR2 SNEGSKA (reference sequence). The CDR3 has 14 residues. CDR3 nucleotide sequence: TGCAGTGCGCGACAGGGTTGGGGCACAGATACGCGGTATTTT. This encodes CSARQGWGTDTRYF.

This clonotype was seen at least ten times. The chain combines TRBV10-2 with TRBJ2-1, with D possibly TRBD1 on 7 matching bases. Germline V lookup: CDR1 WSHSY, CDR2 SAAADI. Trimming took 3 bases from V and 9 from J, leaving 12 bases between them. This CDR3 has 13 residues. The chain's CDR3 is CASSDYRGGEQFF. The CDR3 DNA is TGCGCCAGCAGTGACTACAGGGGAGGTGAGCAGTTCTTC.

This clonotype appeared many times. This rearrangement joins TRBV3-1 to TRBJ2-5; 8 bases agree with TRBD1. The CDR3 is 14 amino acids. From germline, CDR1 is LGHDT and CDR2 YNNKEL (reference sequence). Losses at the gene ends were 4 bases for V and 6 bases for J; bases not matched to a gene: 7. The CDR3 sequence is CASSPGTGGKTQYF. The CDR3 coding sequence is TGTGCCAGCAGCCCCGGGACAGGCGGGAAGACCCAGTACTTC.

This clonotype was seen repeatedly, ten times or more. The chain combines TRBV3-1 with TRBJ2-3; 9 bases fit TRBD2. CDR3 size: 15 residues. The V segment lost 0 bases and the J segment 6 bases; nucleotides outside the gene matches: 4. Germline values: CDR1 LGHDT, CDR2 YNNKEL (reference sequence). The CDR3, as DNA: TGTGCCAGCAGCCAAGAATTGCGGGGGGGGGATACGCAGTATTTT. Protein sequence: CASSQELRGGDTQYF.

This clonotype was counted ten times or more. The chain combines TRBV4-1 with TRBJ2-2, with D possibly called TRBD1 or TRBD2 (6 bases each). V lost 2 bases to trimming and J lost 6 bases, with 7 bases between them. The CDR3 is made up of 13 amino acids. The germline CDR1 and CDR2 sequences are MGHRA and YSYEKL. CDR3 amino acids: CASSQRGPGELFF. CDR3 nucleotide sequence: TGCGCCAGCAGCCAACGGGGGCCCGGGGAGCTGTTTTTT.

V and J are TRBV7-2 and TRBJ2-5; 7 nucleotides match TRBD2. The CDR3 covers 12 residues. Germline CDR1 SGHTA, CDR2 FQGNSA. V gave up 7 bases and J gave up 7 bases; unmatched junction bases: 6. The CDR3, as DNA: TGTGCCAGCACCGGGGGGTCTTGGACCCAGTACTTC. This gives the protein CASTGGSWTQYF. The variable domain in full, completed from reference TRBV7-2 and TRBJ2-5, reads GAGVSQSPSNKVTEKGKDVELRCDPISGHTALYWYRQSLGQGLEFLIYFQGNSAPDKSGLPSDRFSAERTGGSVSTLTIQRTQQEDSAVYLCASTGGSWTQYFGPGTRLLVL.

The count of this clonotype is one. This chain links TRBV20-1 with TRBJ2-1; 10 positions agree with TRBD2. The CDR3 loop spans 15 amino acids. The V and J ends lost 5 bases and 7 bases, in that order; junction bases with no gene match: 11. Germline values: CDR1 DFQATT, CDR2 SNEGSKA (reference sequence). The CDR3 DNA follows: TGCAGTGCTGAGACTAGCGGGTCAGACGGGAATGAGCAGTTCTTC. This translates into CSAETSGSDGNEQFF.

At least ten counts were recorded for this clonotype. The V and J genes are TRBV6-2 or TRBV6-3 and TRBJ2-5, with D unclear. Looked up from germline, CDR1 is MNHEY and CDR2 is SVGEGT. The germline V and J ends were trimmed by 7 bases and 5 bases, with 14 bases remaining between them. The CDR3 has 13 amino acids. In nucleotides, the CDR3 is TGTGCCAGCACCAGGTCTCTGGGGGAGACCCAGTACTTC. It yields the protein CASTRSLGETQYF.

This clonotype has ten or more counts. The chain joins TRBV18 to TRBJ1-5; D might be TRBD1 (5 bases). The CDR3 extends over 14 amino acids. Germline V gene lookup returns CDR1 KGHSH and CDR2 LQKENI. The V gene lost 5 bases and the J gene lost 11 bases, with 19 bases spanning the gap. The CDR3 DNA reads as TGTGCCAGCTCAGGGGACGGCGGTTCCTGGGCCCAGCATTTT. Residues: CASSGDGGSWAQHF. Supplemented by reference TRBV18 and TRBJ1-5, the full variable domain reads NAGVMQNPRHLVRRRGQEARLRCSPMKGHSHVYWYRQLPEEGLKFMVYLQKENIIDESGMPKERFSAEFPKEGPSILRIQQVVRGDSAAYFCASSGDGGSWAQHFGDGTRLSIL.

The chain couples TRBV20-1 to TRBJ2-5; 9 bases fit TRBD2. V was pared by 0 bases and J by 2 bases, with 10 bases of the junction left unmatched. This CDR3 comprises 17 residues. Germline V lookup: CDR1 DFQATT, CDR2 SNEGSKA (reference sequence). The CDR3 reads CSARDRLAGRVQETQYF. The DNA of the CDR3 is TGCAGTGCTAGAGATCGCCTAGCGGGAAGGGTACAAGAGACCCAGTACTTC.

This clonotype was seen ten or more times. This rearrangement joins TRBV18 to TRBJ1-1; 12 nucleotides line up with TRBD1. The CDR3 runs to 16 residues. V dropped 3 bases and J dropped 5; count of bases not matched to a gene: 7. In germline, CDR1 is KGHSH, CDR2 LQKENI. The CDR3 reads CASSPGTGGDRTEAFF. DNA of the CDR3: TGTGCCAGCTCACCGGGGACAGGGGGCGATCGTACTGAAGCTTTCTTT.

This clonotype was counted ten times or more. The rearrangement links TRBV5-1 to TRBJ2-2, with D perhaps matching TRBD2 (7 bases). Between the trimmed V and J ends, which lost 4 bases and 1 base, there was a span of 20 bases. CDR3 length equals 18 residues. Germline values: CDR1 SGHRS, CDR2 YFSETQ. The CDR3 spells CASSPLGTGGKNTGELFF. The CDR3 nucleotides read TGCGCCAGCAGCCCACTAGGGACGGGGGGCAAGAACACCGGGGAGCTGTTTTTT.

This clonotype has ten or more counts. The V call is TRBV28, the J call TRBJ1-2, with D possibly being TRBD1 (5 bases). V lost 5 bases and J lost 8, with 15 bases in between. This CDR3 is built from 13 residues. Per the germline V gene, CDR1 is MDHEN and CDR2 is SYDVKM. CDR3 sequence reads: CASSKGTAKGYTF. The CDR3 region has the DNA TGTGCCAGCAGTAAAGGGACGGCCAAGGGCTACACCTTC.

The table lists this clonotype with many counts. This chain joins TRBV7-2 and TRBJ2-7; D is ambiguous. CDR1 is SGHTA and CDR2 is FQGNSA in the germline V gene. CDR3 length: 13 amino acids. The V end was cut by 6 bases, the J end by 0 bases, with 9 bases between. CDR3: CASSLADSYEQYF. In nucleotides, the CDR3 is TGTGCCAGCAGTTTGGCGGACTCCTACGAGCAGTACTTC.